The rows below give T cell receptor beta chains drawn from one sample of a study of CXCR3-negative and CXCR3-positive naive CD8 T cells. From the 5' RACE reads, TCRdb lists one entry per CDR3 protein and no DNA. The specimen's table records some 120,000 distinct CDR3 sequences. The sample consisted of naive CXCR3+ CD8+ T cells from blood. The receptor source for this set is a human donor in good health. Some clones in this sample may be carry-over from other donors' samples. Both conserved end residues are part of each CDR3.

TRBV7-9	TRBJ1-6	CASSPQGIGYNSPLHF
TRBV20-1	TRBJ2-1	CSARGEEHSYNEQFF
TRBV15	TRBJ1-1	CATSRIFDSMNTEAFF
TRBV29-1	TRBJ2-5	CSVEGTREEQETQYF
TRBV7-9	TRBJ2-7	CASSSTRGPDSYEQYF
TRBV15	TRBJ1-5	CATSQGYGGNQPQHF
TRBV28	TRBJ1-3	CASSLTDLTGLGNTIYF
TRBV7-6	TRBJ1-3	CASSLAPEGNTIYF
TRBV28	TRBJ1-5	CASRSEYSNQPQHF
TRBV15	TRBJ2-7	CATSREDSSYEQYF
TRBV28	TRBJ2-5	CASRYGEETQYF
TRBV7-8	TRBJ2-5	CASSLEGDSIFQYF
TRBV29-1	TRBJ2-1	CSVEDLGLAASYNEQFF
TRBV2	TRBJ2-1	CASSVGTGGFGEQFF
TRBV7-9	TRBJ2-1	CASSSVAESYNEQFF
TRBV7-9	TRBJ1-6	CASSSTGYNSPLHF
TRBV12-3/TRBV12-4	TRBJ2-7	CASSFDDYEQYF
TRBV29-1	TRBJ2-7	CSVEGEQGAYEQYF
TRBV29-1	TRBJ2-7	CRVTTGGSKEQYF
TRBV15	TRBJ2-3	CATSRDPASGGAVDTQYF